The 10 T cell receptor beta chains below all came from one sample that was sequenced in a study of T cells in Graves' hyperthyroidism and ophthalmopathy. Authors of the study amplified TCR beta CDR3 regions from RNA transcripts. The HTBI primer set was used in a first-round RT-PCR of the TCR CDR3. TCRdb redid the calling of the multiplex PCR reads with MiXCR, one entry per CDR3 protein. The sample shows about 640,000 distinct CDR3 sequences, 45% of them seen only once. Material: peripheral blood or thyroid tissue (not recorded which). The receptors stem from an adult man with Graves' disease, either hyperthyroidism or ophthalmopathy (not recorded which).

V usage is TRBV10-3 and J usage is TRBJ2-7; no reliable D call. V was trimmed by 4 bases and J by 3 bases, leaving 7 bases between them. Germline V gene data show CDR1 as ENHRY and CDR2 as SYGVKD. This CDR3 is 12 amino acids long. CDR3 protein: CAISAEHYEQYF. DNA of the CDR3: TGTGCCATCAGTGCGGAACACTACGAGCAGTACTTC.

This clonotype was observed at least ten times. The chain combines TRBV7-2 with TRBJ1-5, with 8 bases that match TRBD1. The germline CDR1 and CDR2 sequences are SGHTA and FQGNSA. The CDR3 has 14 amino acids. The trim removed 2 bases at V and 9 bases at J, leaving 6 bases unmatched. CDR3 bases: TGTGCCAGCAGCTTAAGGACAGGGTCGGGGCCCCAGCATTTT. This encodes CASSLRTGSGPQHF.

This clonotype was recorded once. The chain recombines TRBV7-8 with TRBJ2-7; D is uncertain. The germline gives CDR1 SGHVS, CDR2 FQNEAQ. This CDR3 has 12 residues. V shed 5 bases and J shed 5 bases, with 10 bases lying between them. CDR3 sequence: CASSPLMDEQYF. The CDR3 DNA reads TGTGCCAGCAGCCCCCTGATGGACGAGCAGTACTTC. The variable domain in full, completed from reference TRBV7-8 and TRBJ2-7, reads GAGVSQSPRYKVAKRGQDVALRCDPISGHVSLFWYQQALGQGPEFLTYFQNEAQLDKSGLPSDRFFAERPEGSVSTLKIQRTQQEDSAVYLCASSPLMDEQYFGPGTRLTVT.

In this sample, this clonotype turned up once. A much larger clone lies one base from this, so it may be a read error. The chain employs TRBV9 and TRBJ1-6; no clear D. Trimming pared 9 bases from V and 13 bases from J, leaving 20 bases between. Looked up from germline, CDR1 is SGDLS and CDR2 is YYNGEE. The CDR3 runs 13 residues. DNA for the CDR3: TGTGCCAACAGTGAGTCGGCCGCGCTTCCCCTCCACTTT. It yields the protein CANSESAALPLHF.

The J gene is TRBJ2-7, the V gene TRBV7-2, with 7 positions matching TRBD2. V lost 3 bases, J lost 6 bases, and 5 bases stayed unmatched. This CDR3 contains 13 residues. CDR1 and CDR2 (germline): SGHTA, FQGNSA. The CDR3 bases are TGTGCCAGCAGCTTGCGGGGGACGGGCGAGCAGTACTTC. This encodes CASSLRGTGEQYF. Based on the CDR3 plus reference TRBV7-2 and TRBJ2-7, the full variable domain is GAGVSQSPSNKVTEKGKDVELRCDPISGHTALYWYRQSLGQGLEFLIYFQGNSAPDKSGLPSDRFSAERTGGSVSTLTIQRTQQEDSAVYLCASSLRGTGEQYFGPGTRLTVT.

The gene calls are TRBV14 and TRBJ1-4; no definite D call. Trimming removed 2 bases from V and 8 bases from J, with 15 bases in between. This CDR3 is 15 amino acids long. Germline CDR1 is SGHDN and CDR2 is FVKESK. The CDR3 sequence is CASSQTGGEWEKLFF. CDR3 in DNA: TGTGCCAGCAGCCAAACCGGTGGGGAATGGGAAAAACTGTTTTTT.

CDR3 sequence reads: CASSYPGAGMTF. Written as DNA, the CDR3 is TGTGCCAGCAGCTACCCCGGGGCAGGGATGACTTTC. The chain has TRBV7-9 and TRBJ2-6; tentatively, D is TRBD1 or TRBD2 (5 bases each). Trimming cost V 4 bases and J 17 bases, with 15 bases left between them. Germline loops: CDR1 SEHNR, CDR2 FQNEAQ (reference sequence). This CDR3 region has 12 residues.

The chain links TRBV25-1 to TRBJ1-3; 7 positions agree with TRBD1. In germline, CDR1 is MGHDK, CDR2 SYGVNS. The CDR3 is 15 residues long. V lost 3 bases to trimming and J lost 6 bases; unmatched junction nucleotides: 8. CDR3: CASSDPRQGVNTIYF. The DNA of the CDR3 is TGTGCCAGCAGTGATCCCCGACAGGGTGTAAACACCATATATTTT.

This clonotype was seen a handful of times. The DNA of the CDR3 is TGTGCCAGCAGCTTAGATCGGGCAGGGTTCACTGAAGCTTTCTTT. It yields the protein CASSLDRAGFTEAFF. The chain couples TRBV7-9 to TRBJ1-1; a possible D gene is TRBD1 (5 bases). Between the trimmed V and J ends, which lost 1 base and 4 bases, there was a span of 13 bases. Germline V gives CDR1 SEHNR, CDR2 FQNEAQ (reference sequence). This CDR3 comprises 15 residues.

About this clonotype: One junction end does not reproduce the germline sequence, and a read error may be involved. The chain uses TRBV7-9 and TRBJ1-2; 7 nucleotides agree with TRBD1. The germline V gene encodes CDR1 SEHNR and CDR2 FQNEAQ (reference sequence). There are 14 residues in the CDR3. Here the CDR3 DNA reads TGTGCCAGCAACTTAGGACAGGATAACTATGGCTACACCTTC. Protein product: CASNLGQDNYGYTF.